The rows below give T cell receptor beta chains drawn from one sample of a study of T cells after yellow fever vaccination. TCRdb recomputed calls from the 5' RACE reads with MiXCR, one row per CDR3 protein. The data show about 140,000 distinct CDR3 sequences, under 7% seen once. Sequencing was performed on CD4+ T cells sorted from PBMCs, taken 10 days after the yellow fever booster vaccination. These receptors all stem from a man younger than 45 who received the YFV17D yellow fever vaccine. Each CDR3 is given with its conserved first and last residue. D genes are given only for firm matches. Expanded clones are given a class, and other clones once, few, many or no size at all.

>many|TRBJ1-4|TRBV30|-
TGTGCCTGGGGTCGGACGGTTAATGAAAAACTGTTTTTT
CAWGRTVNEKLFF
>few|TRBJ1-5|TRBV10-3|-
TGTGCCATCAGCGCTGGTCCGAATCAGCCCCAGCATTTT
CAISAGPNQPQHF
>many|TRBJ1-1|TRBV10-3|TRBD1
TGTGCCATCAGGGACAGGGTTGAAGCTTTCTTT
CAIRDRVEAFF
>many|TRBJ2-1|TRBV5-1|TRBD1
TGCGCCAGCAGCATCACTGCCGGGACAGGGAATGAGCAGTTCTTC
CASSITAGTGNEQFF
>many|TRBJ2-2|TRBV14|TRBD1
TGTGCCAGCAGCCGAAGGACAGGGTTGTACACCGGGGAGCTGTTTTTT
CASSRRTGLYTGELFF
>many|TRBJ2-3|TRBV9|TRBD1
TGTGCCAGCAGCACCCGGACAGGAACAGATACGCAGTATTTT
CASSTRTGTDTQYF
>many|TRBJ2-1|TRBV5-1|TRBD1
TGCGCCAGCAGCCCCGCTAAGACAGGGGTGATCGAGCAGTTCTTC
CASSPAKTGVIEQFF
>few|TRBJ1-3|TRBV20-1|-
TGCAGTGCTAGTCTCGGGCCCGGAGGAAACACCATATATTTT
CSASLGPGGNTIYF
>many|TRBJ2-1|TRBV3-1|TRBD2
TGTGCCAGCAGCCAAGAGGCAGGACTAGCGGGCTACAATGAGCAGTTCTTC
CASSQEAGLAGYNEQFF
>many|TRBJ2-7|TRBV6-1|-
TGTGCCAGCAGTGAAGTTGGGACCTACGAGCAGTACTTC
CASSEVGTYEQYF
>many|TRBJ2-1|TRBV3-1|TRBD2
TGTGCCAGCAGACCAGAAGCGGGAGCCCGCAATGAGCAGTTCTTC
CASRPEAGARNEQFF
>many|TRBJ2-3|TRBV20-1|-
TGCAGTGCCCCTGCGGGGTGGAGCACAGATACGCAGTATTTT
CSAPAGWSTDTQYF
>-|TRBJ2-7|TRBV23-1|TRBD1
TGCGCCAGCAGTCGAAAAAACAGGGGGAGCTCCTACGAGCAGTACTTC
CASSRKNRGSSYEQYF
>few|TRBJ1-2|TRBV7-2|TRBD1
TGTGCCAGCAGCTTGAACGCCAGGGGGCTCGACTATGGCTACACCTTC
CASSLNARGLDYGYTF
>-|TRBJ2-7|TRBV11-2|TRBD2
TGTGCCAGCCGCCCACCGGGACTAGCGGGAGGGCTCTCCTACGAGCAGTACTTC
CASRPPGLAGGLSYEQYF
>many|TRBJ2-1|TRBV29-1|TRBD2
TGCAGCGTTAGACTAGCGGACAATGAGCAGTTCTTC
CSVRLADNEQFF
>many|TRBJ2-1|TRBV7-9|-
TGTGCCAGCAGCGTAGACTCCACCCAAGAGCACTTC
CASSVDSTQEHF
>many|TRBJ2-2|TRBV7-7|TRBD2
TGTGCCACCCCAGCTAGCGGGAGTAAGAACACCGGGGAGCTGTTTTTT
CATPASGSKNTGELFF
>many|TRBJ2-2|TRBV7-2|-
TGTGCCAGCAGATACGACAGGCGTTTCACCGGGGAGCTGTTTTTT
CASRYDRRFTGELFF
>many|TRBJ2-7|TRBV5-1|TRBD1
TGCGCCAGCAGCTGGAAGACCCATGACAGGGTAGGATCCTACGAGCAGTACTTC
CASSWKTHDRVGSYEQYF
>many|TRBJ2-3|TRBV11-2|-
TGTGCCAGCAGCCCTAGCACAGATACGCAGTATTTT
CASSPSTDTQYF
>-|TRBJ2-5|TRBV6-5|TRBD2
TGTGCCAGCAGTTACCGCTGGGGGGGAGAGACCCAGTACTTC
CASSYRWGGETQYF
>many|TRBJ1-5|TRBV12-3/TRBV12-4|-
TGTGCCAGCAGTTTAGGTAGGGGAGAGCCCCAGCATTTT
CASSLGRGEPQHF
>many|TRBJ2-7|TRBV29-1|TRBD2
TGCAGCGTCCTTCCTGGGACTAGCGGGAGTGGCGAGCAGTACTTC
CSVLPGTSGSGEQYF
>many|TRBJ2-1|TRBV20-1|TRBD2
TGCAGTGCGGCTAGCGGGAGTACTGAGCAGTTCTTC
CSAASGSTEQFF
>-|TRBJ2-3|TRBV11-1|TRBD2
TGTGCCAGCGGCGTAAGCGGGAGGGCCTTGAATACGCAGTATTTT
CASGVSGRALNTQYF
>many|TRBJ2-1|TRBV3-1|TRBD2
TGTGCCAGCAGTGTCACTAGCGACTCCTACAATGAGCAGTTCTTC
CASSVTSDSYNEQFF
>many|TRBJ2-2|TRBV28|-
TGTGCCAGCAGGGATAGGACCGGGGAGCTGTTTTTT
CASRDRTGELFF
>many|TRBJ2-1|TRBV9|-
TGTGCCAGCAGCGTAGGGGGGGAATCCTACAATGAGCAGTTCTTC
CASSVGGESYNEQFF
>-|TRBJ1-5|TRBV30|-
TGTGCCTGGGCGGACAATAGCAATCAGCCCCAGCATTTT
CAWADNSNQPQHF
>few|TRBJ2-7|TRBV7-2|TRBD2
TGTGCCAGCAGCTCCCACGGGGCTAGCGGGGCCTACGAGCAGTACTTC
CASSSHGASGAYEQYF
>many|TRBJ2-7|TRBV5-8|-
TGTGCCAGCAGCTTAGGGTCGACAAGCTACGAGCAGTACTTC
CASSLGSTSYEQYF
>few|TRBJ1-1|TRBV3-1|TRBD1
TGTGCCAGCAGCCAAGTCCCGGGACAGGGGAGGACTGAAGCTTTCTTT
CASSQVPGQGRTEAFF
>few|TRBJ1-6|TRBV4-3|TRBD1
TGCGCCAGCAGCCAAACCGGGACAGGGGGTTCACCCCTCCACTTT
CASSQTGTGGSPLHF
>many|TRBJ1-6|TRBV5-1|-
TGCGCCAGCAGCTTGGGCACAAAAGGACGTTCACCCCTCCACTTT
CASSLGTKGRSPLHF
>-|TRBJ1-5|TRBV20-1|-
TGCAGTGCTAGTGGGACGATCCGACAGCCCCAGCATTTT
CSASGTIRQPQHF
>many|TRBJ1-5|TRBV2|-
TGTGCCAGCAGTGTATTCCTCGGTCAGCCCCAGCATTTT
CASSVFLGQPQHF
>many|TRBJ1-1|TRBV12-3/TRBV12-4|TRBD1
TGTGCCAGCAGCTCTCCGGGACAGGGATACACTGAAGCTTTCTTT
CASSSPGQGYTEAFF
>few|TRBJ2-7|TRBV5-1|-
TGCGCCAGCAGCTCGGTAGGGCTCTACGAGCAGTACTTC
CASSSVGLYEQYF
>many|TRBJ2-1|TRBV11-2|-
TGTGCCAGCAGCCAAGGGGTAGCGGCTTACAATGAGCAGTTCTTC
CASSQGVAAYNEQFF
>many|TRBJ2-5|TRBV11-2|TRBD2
TGTGCCAGCAGCTTAGAGGCTAGCGGCTACCCCCAAGAGACCCAGTACTTC
CASSLEASGYPQETQYF
>many|TRBJ2-7|TRBV20-1|-
TGCAGTGTTTCACGCCCAGGTTCAGTCGAGCAGTACTTC
CSVSRPGSVEQYF
>-|TRBJ1-3|TRBV20-1|-
TGCAGTGCTCGAACAGGAGGGTCCGGAAACACCATATATTTT
CSARTGGSGNTIYF